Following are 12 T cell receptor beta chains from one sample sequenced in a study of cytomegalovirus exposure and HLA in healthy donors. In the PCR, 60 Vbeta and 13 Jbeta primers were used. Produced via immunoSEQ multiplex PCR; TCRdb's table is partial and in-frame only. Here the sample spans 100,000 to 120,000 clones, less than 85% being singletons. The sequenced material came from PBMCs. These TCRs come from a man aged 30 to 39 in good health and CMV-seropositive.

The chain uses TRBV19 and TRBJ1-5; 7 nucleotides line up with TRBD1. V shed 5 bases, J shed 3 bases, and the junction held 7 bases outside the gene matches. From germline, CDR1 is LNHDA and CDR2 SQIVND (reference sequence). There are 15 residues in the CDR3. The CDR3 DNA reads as TGTGCCAGTAGTGCAGTAGGGACAGTCAATCAGCCCCAGCATTTT. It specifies CASSAVGTVNQPQHF.

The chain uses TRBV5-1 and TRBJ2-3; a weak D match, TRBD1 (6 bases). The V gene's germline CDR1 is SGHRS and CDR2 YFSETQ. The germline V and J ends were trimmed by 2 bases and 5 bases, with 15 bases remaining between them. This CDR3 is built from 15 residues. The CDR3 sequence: CASSLPDRRGDTQYF. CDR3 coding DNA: TGCGCCAGCAGCTTACCTGACCGCAGGGGAGATACGCAGTATTTT.

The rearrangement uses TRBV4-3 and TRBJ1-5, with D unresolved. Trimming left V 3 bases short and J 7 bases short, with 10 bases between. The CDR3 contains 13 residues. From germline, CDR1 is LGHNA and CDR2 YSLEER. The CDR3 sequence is CASSQDLHQPQHF. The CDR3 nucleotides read TGCGCCAGCAGCCAGGACTTGCACCAGCCCCAGCATTTT.

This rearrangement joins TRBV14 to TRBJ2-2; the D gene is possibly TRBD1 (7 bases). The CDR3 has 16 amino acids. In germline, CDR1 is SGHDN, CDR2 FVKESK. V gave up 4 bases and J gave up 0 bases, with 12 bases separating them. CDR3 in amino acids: CASSLRGVANTGELFF. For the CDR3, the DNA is TGTGCCAGCAGCCTCAGGGGGGTGGCGAACACCGGGGAGCTGTTTTTT.

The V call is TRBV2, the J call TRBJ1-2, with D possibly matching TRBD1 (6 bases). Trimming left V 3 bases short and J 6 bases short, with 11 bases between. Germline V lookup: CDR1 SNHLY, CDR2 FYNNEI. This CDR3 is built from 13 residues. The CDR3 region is CASSDVGADGYTF. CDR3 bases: TGTGCCAGCAGTGATGTGGGGGCAGATGGCTACACCTTC. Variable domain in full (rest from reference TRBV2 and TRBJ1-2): EPEVTQTPSHQVTQMGQEVILRCVPISNHLYFYWYRQILGQKVEFLVSFYNNEISEKSEIFDDQFSVERPDGSNFTLKIRSTKLEDSAMYFCASSDVGADGYTFGSGTRLTVV.

CDR3 sequence: CATTGTFYEQYF. Here the CDR3 DNA reads TGTGCCACCACCGGGACATTCTACGAGCAGTACTTC. The chain employs TRBV28 and TRBJ2-5; weak D call: TRBD1 (6 bases). The J call is uncertain, as TRBJ2-7 better fits the DNA end. The CDR3 is made up of 12 amino acids. The V gene's germline CDR1 is MDHEN and CDR2 SYDVKM.

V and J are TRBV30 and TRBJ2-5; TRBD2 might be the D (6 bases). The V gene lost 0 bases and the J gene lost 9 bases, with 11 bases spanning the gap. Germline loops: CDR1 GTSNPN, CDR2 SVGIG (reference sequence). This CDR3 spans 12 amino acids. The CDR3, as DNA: TGTGCCTGGAGTGTACGGGCTAGCGCCCAGTACTTC. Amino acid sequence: CAWSVRASAQYF.

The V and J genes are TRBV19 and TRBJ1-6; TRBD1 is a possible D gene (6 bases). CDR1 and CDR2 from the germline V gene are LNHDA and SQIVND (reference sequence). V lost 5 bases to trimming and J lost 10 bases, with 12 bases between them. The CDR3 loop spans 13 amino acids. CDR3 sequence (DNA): TGTGCCAGTAGTGTCCAGGGGAGATCACCCCTCCACTTT. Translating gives CASSVQGRSPLHF.

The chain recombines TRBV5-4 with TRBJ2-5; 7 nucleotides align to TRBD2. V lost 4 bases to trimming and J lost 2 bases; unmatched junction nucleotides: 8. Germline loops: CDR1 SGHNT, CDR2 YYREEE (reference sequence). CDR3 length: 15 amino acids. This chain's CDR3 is CASSPRTRLQETQYF. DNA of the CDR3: TGTGCCAGCAGCCCAAGGACTAGATTACAAGAGACCCAGTACTTC.

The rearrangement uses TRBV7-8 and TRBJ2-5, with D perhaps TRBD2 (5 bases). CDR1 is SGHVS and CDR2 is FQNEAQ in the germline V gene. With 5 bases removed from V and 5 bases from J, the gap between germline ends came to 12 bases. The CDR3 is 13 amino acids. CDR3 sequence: CASSLPEGETQYF. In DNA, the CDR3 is TGTGCCAGCAGCCTACCCGAGGGTGAGACCCAGTACTTC.

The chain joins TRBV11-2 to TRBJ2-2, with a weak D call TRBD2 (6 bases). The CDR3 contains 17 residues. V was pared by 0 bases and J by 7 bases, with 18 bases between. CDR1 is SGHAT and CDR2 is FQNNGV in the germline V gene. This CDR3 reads CASSLDLGRTTRGELFF. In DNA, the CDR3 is TGTGCCAGCAGCTTAGATTTGGGGAGGACCACCCGCGGGGAGCTGTTTTTT.

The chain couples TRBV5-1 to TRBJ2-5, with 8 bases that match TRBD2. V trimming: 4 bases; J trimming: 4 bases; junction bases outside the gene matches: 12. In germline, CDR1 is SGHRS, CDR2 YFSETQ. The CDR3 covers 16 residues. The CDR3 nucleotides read TGCGCCAGCAGCCGGGGGGGCAGGGAGATTTCAGAGACCCAGTACTTC. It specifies CASSRGGREISETQYF.